A selection of T cell receptor beta chains follows, all from one sample in a study of response to subunit inactivated influenza vaccine. TCRdb analysed the RT-PCR reads with MiXCR anew, one entry per CDR3 protein. The table shows 450,000 to 700,000 distinct CDR3 sequences, with 14% occurring only once. The sample here was PBMCs from blood, taken 11 to 12 days after vaccination. Receptors originate from a man aged 45-65 years who received an inactivated influenza vaccine. Each CDR3 is given with its conserved first and last residue. The D gene is left open where the match is weak. Size tells how often a clone was seen (once, few, many) or the class of an expanded clone, and some rows leave it out.

>TRBJ2-7|TRBV6-5|TRBD2|NA
CASSYLAGARSGEQYF
TGTGCCAGCAGTTATCTAGCGGGAGCTCGGAGCGGAGAGCAGTACTTC
>TRBJ2-1|TRBV5-1|NA|NA
CASSLRTGTGNEQFF
TGCGCCAGCAGCCTAAGGACCGGGACGGGGAATGAGCAGTTCTTC
>TRBJ2-6|TRBV3-1|NA|NA
CASNHRQPSGANVLTF
TGTGCCAGCAACCACCGACAACCGTCTGGGGCCAACGTCCTGACTTTC
>TRBJ1-4|TRBV6-5|NA|few
CASSLPGQDEKLFF
TGTGCCAGCAGTTTGCCAGGGCAGGATGAAAAACTGTTTTTT
>TRBJ2-7|TRBV7-2|TRBD2|NA
CASSLSRGLAGEQYF
TGTGCCAGCAGCTTATCGCGGGGCCTAGCGGGGGAGCAGTACTTC
>TRBJ1-2|TRBV7-9|NA|few
CASSLFPAGLNYGYTF
TGTGCCAGCAGCTTATTCCCGGCAGGACTTAACTATGGCTACACCTTC
>TRBJ1-6|TRBV20-1|NA|NA
CSASFSVNSPLHF
TGCAGTGCTAGCTTCAGTGTTAATTCACCCCTCCACTTT
>TRBJ2-3|TRBV5-1|TRBD2|few
CASRPGTSGSTDTQYF
TGCGCCAGCAGACCCGGGACTAGCGGAAGCACAGATACGCAGTATTTT
>TRBJ1-1|TRBV5-6|NA|few
CASSWGTANTEAFF
TGTGCCAGCAGCTGGGGGACGGCGAACACTGAAGCTTTCTTT
>TRBJ1-3|TRBV28|TRBD1|few
CASSFSGTGGSTIYF
TGTGCCAGCAGTTTTTCCGGGACAGGGGGAAGCACCATATATTTT
>TRBJ2-3|TRBV12-3/TRBV12-4|NA|NA
CASGRTTSGDTQYF
TGTGCCAGCGGCCGGACTACCTCGGGAGATACGCAGTATTTT
>TRBJ2-2|TRBV27|TRBD2|few
CASSFSPSGSGELFF
TGTGCCAGCAGTTTTAGTCCTAGCGGTTCCGGGGAGCTGTTTTTT
>TRBJ2-3|TRBV12-3/TRBV12-4|NA|many
CASSLNLQFTDTQYF
TGTGCCAGCAGTTTAAATCTGCAGTTCACAGATACGCAGTATTTT
>TRBJ2-7|TRBV11-2|TRBD2|few
CASSQEIAGSEQYF
TGTGCCAGCAGCCAGGAGATAGCGGGAAGCGAGCAGTACTTC
>TRBJ2-1|TRBV7-2|TRBD2|few
CASSFPSSGSYNEQFF
TGTGCCAGCAGCTTTCCATCTAGCGGGTCCTACAATGAGCAGTTCTTC
>TRBJ2-1|TRBV7-8|TRBD1|NA
CASSPMTGTEQFF
TGTGCCAGCAGCCCCATGACAGGGACTGAGCAGTTCTTC
>TRBJ1-5|TRBV10-2|NA|few
CASGRLALGQPQHF
TGCGCCAGCGGCCGTCTGGCATTGGGTCAGCCCCAGCATTTT
>TRBJ2-3|TRBV12-3/TRBV12-4|NA|NA
CASSYLLVVATSTDTQYF
TGTGCCAGCAGCTACCTTTTAGTGGTTGCGACTAGCACAGATACGCAGTATTTT
>TRBJ2-1|TRBV24-1|NA|few
CATSAPGGEQFF
TGTGCCACCAGTGCCCCAGGTGGGGAGCAGTTCTTC
>TRBJ2-7|TRBV20-1|NA|NA
CSATSRVLHEQYF
TGCAGTGCTACTTCCAGGGTGCTCCACGAGCAGTACTTC
>TRBJ1-4|TRBV2|TRBD1|NA
CASSVQTGINEKLFF
TGTGCCAGCAGTGTACAGACAGGGATTAATGAAAAACTGTTTTTT
>TRBJ2-3|TRBV24-1|NA|few
CATSDPAGGPGTDTQYF
TGTGCCACCAGTGATCCCGCCGGAGGGCCCGGCACAGATACGCAGTATTTT
>TRBJ2-7|TRBV28|NA|many
CASSLRTDSSYEQYF
TGTGCCAGCAGCTTAAGGACAGACAGCTCCTACGAGCAGTACTTC
>TRBJ2-5|TRBV7-8|NA|few
CASSYRSIQETQYF
TGTGCCAGCAGCTACAGGTCCATCCAAGAGACCCAGTACTTC
>TRBJ2-7|TRBV4-3|TRBD1|NA
CASSQGPGQGFDEQYF
TGCGCCAGCAGCCAAGGTCCGGGACAGGGGTTTGACGAGCAGTACTTC
>TRBJ2-7|TRBV15|NA|NA
CATSRGQYEQYF
TGTGCCACCAGCAGGGGCCAATACGAGCAGTACTTC
>TRBJ2-7|TRBV29-1|NA|many
CSVEKGPGAYEQYF
TGCAGCGTTGAAAAAGGGCCAGGGGCATACGAGCAGTACTTC
>TRBJ1-6|TRBV28|NA|NA
CASSQSVGLSPLHF
TGTGCCAGCAGCCAATCAGTCGGACTTTCACCCCTCCACTTT
>TRBJ2-3|TRBV7-2|TRBD1|NA
CASSLNIDRGTDTQYF
TGTGCCAGCAGCTTAAACATCGACAGGGGGACAGATACGCAGTATTTT
>TRBJ2-3|TRBV4-2|NA|few
CASSQAAAGWLVSPDTQYF
TGTGCCAGCAGCCAGGCCGCGGCCGGTTGGTTAGTTAGCCCAGATACGCAGTATTTT
>TRBJ1-6|TRBV20-1|NA|few
CSASLSVRRGSPLHF
TGCAGTGCTAGCCTGAGCGTCCGGCGAGGATCACCCCTCCACTTT
>TRBJ1-6|TRBV5-1|NA|NA
CASSLALSNSPLHF
TGCGCCAGCAGCTTGGCCCTCTCCAATTCACCCCTCCACTTT
>TRBJ2-5|TRBV6-2/TRBV6-3|NA|few
CASRLIGPPSRETQYF
TGTGCCAGCAGACTCATTGGACCGCCTTCGAGGGAGACCCAGTACTTC
>TRBJ1-1|TRBV29-1|NA|many
CSARQGGEAEAFF
TGCAGCGCCCGGCAGGGAGGCGAGGCTGAAGCTTTCTTT
>TRBJ2-4|TRBV9|NA|NA
CASSVGIENIQYF
TGTGCCAGCAGCGTAGGAATCGAAAACATTCAGTACTTC
>TRBJ2-1|TRBV20-1|TRBD2|few
CSASERGGVDEQFF
TGCAGTGCTAGTGAGCGGGGGGGCGTGGATGAGCAGTTCTTC
>TRBJ2-3|TRBV3-1|TRBD1|few
CASSPRDRDQNLTDTQYF
TGTGCCAGCAGCCCGCGGGACAGGGATCAAAACCTCACAGATACGCAGTATTTT
>TRBJ2-2|TRBV7-8|NA|few
CASSLVGGGSNTGELFF
TGTGCCAGCAGCTTAGTAGGGGGGGGCTCCAACACCGGGGAGCTGTTTTTT
>TRBJ2-3|TRBV5-1|NA|NA
CASSSRTTDTQYF
TGCGCCAGCAGCTCCCGGACTACGGATACGCAGTATTTT
>TRBJ2-7|TRBV30|NA|NA
CAWSEAGSYEQYF
TGTGCCTGGAGTGAGGCTGGGTCCTACGAGCAGTACTTC
>TRBJ2-1|TRBV20-1|TRBD2|NA
CSARQTSVGQFF
TGCAGTGCTAGACAGACTAGCGTAGGGCAGTTCTTC
>TRBJ2-7|TRBV2|TRBD2|few
CASSTLAGYEQYF
TGTGCCAGCAGTACTCTAGCGGGTTACGAGCAGTACTTC
>TRBJ1-1|TRBV20-1|NA|few
CSARRDPNTEAFF
TGCAGTGCCCGGAGGGACCCGAACACTGAAGCTTTCTTT
>TRBJ2-1|TRBV15|TRBD1|NA
CATSYPGTGYYNEQFF
TGTGCCACCAGCTACCCCGGGACAGGGTACTACAATGAGCAGTTCTTC
>TRBJ1-2|TRBV5-1|TRBD1|few
CASSLRTGGTGYTF
TGCGCCAGCAGCTTGAGGACAGGGGGCACTGGCTACACCTTC
>TRBJ2-5|TRBV29-1|NA|few
CSVERGAHSQETQYF
TGCAGCGTTGAGAGGGGCGCCCACTCCCAAGAGACCCAGTACTTC
>TRBJ2-7|TRBV12-3/TRBV12-4|NA|many
CASSLGTHEQYF
TGTGCCAGCAGTTTGGGGACGCATGAGCAGTACTTC
>TRBJ1-2|TRBV18|TRBD1|few
CASSPRQGGSYGYTF
TGTGCCAGCTCACCCCGACAGGGTGGGAGCTATGGCTACACCTTC
>TRBJ2-3|TRBV20-1|NA|few
CSARRPFPGTDTQYF
TGCAGTGCCAGACGGCCCTTTCCGGGCACAGATACGCAGTATTTT
>TRBJ2-3|TRBV28|NA|few
CASTARDPTDTQYF
TGTGCCAGCACCGCCCGGGATCCTACAGATACGCAGTATTTT
>TRBJ1-1|TRBV7-3|NA|NA
CASSLEDAQGTEAFF
TGTGCCAGCAGCCTAGAGGACGCCCAGGGCACTGAAGCTTTCTTT
>TRBJ1-1|TRBV20-1|NA|few
CSAPKDWAEAFF
TGCAGTGCTCCCAAAGATTGGGCTGAAGCTTTCTTT